One sample yielded the 13 T cell receptor beta chains listed below, sequenced in a study of T-cell memory formation after mild COVID-19. Each CDR3 protein is one row after TCRdb ran MiXCR on the 5' RACE reads. Of over 50,000 distinct CDR3 sequences listed, approximately 9% are singletons. The sequenced material came from PBMCs or a T cell subset sorted from them (not recorded which). The receptors originated from an adult woman who had mild COVID-19 (a few samples of this study predate the infection). Cell type and time point are not known.

In its sample, this clonotype was seen many times. The chain has TRBV30 and TRBJ2-5; D ambiguous. The CDR3 has 11 amino acids. CDR1 GTSNPN and CDR2 SVGIG come from the germline V gene (reference sequence). V was trimmed by 2 bases and J by 5 bases, leaving 6 bases between them. CDR3: CAWSKWETQYF. The DNA of the CDR3 is TGTGCCTGGAGTAAGTGGGAGACCCAGTACTTC.

This clonotype was detected only a few times. This chain joins TRBV29-1 and TRBJ2-5, with D perhaps TRBD2 (5 bases). Trimming stripped 6 bases from V and 3 bases from J, with 23 bases between. The CDR3 extends over 16 amino acids. CDR1 SQVTM and CDR2 ANQGSEA come from the germline V gene. In nucleotides, the CDR3 is TGCAGCGTCGCCCGAGGCGAGGTCGTCGGGAAAGAGACCCAGTACTTC. Encoded protein: CSVARGEVVGKETQYF.

A few counts support this clonotype. This chain uses TRBV25-1 with TRBJ2-7; D not certain. Trimming pared 7 bases from V and 1 base from J, leaving 14 bases between. This CDR3 has 14 amino acids. From germline, CDR1 is MGHDK and CDR2 SYGVNS. Here the CDR3 reads CASTLGKGSYEQYF. The CDR3 DNA reads TGTGCCAGCACCCTAGGGAAGGGTTCCTACGAGCAGTACTTC.

This clonotype occurred a few times. The chain is built from TRBV3-1 and TRBJ1-5; D is uncertain. The CDR3 is 12 amino acids. Germline-derived CDR1 and CDR2 are LGHDT and YNNKEL (reference sequence). V dropped 4 bases and J dropped 11 bases, with 12 bases sitting between them. The CDR3 nucleotides are TGTGCCAGCAGCCCTCTCTATGGAGCCCAGCATTTT. Protein: CASSPLYGAQHF.

The chain recombines TRBV3-1 with TRBJ2-2; D not resolved. Per the germline V gene, CDR1 is LGHDT and CDR2 is YNNKEL (reference sequence). V was clipped by 4 bases and J by 7 bases, with 7 bases between them. The CDR3 is 12 amino acids. The CDR3 nucleotides are TGTGCCAGCAGCCCCAACTACGGGGAGCTGTTTTTT. Protein sequence: CASSPNYGELFF.

This chain connects TRBV4-1 to TRBJ2-1; possible D gene TRBD2, 6 bases. V dropped 4 bases and J dropped 5 bases, with 15 bases sitting between them. Germline V CDR1 and CDR2: MGHRA, YSYEKL. The CDR3 totals 15 residues. The CDR3 here is CASSPLTSGDNEQFF. The CDR3 DNA sequence: TGCGCCAGCAGCCCTCTCACGTCGGGAGACAATGAGCAGTTCTTC.

Only a few counts were recorded for this clonotype. The gene calls are TRBV5-4 and TRBJ2-3; the D is unclear. CDR1 is SGHNT and CDR2 is YYREEE in the germline V gene (reference sequence). CDR3 length equals 14 residues. With 3 bases removed from V and 6 bases from J, the gap between germline ends came to 14 bases. CDR3 residues: CASSSSLLPDTQYF. CDR3 in DNA: TGTGCCAGCAGCTCCTCCTTACTACCGGATACGCAGTATTTT.

The table lists this clonotype with a few counts. The rearrangement uses TRBV15 and TRBJ1-1, with D perhaps matching TRBD1 (5 bases). Trimming shortened V by 0 bases and J by 0 bases, and 11 bases separated the two germline ends. Germline V gene lookup returns CDR1 LNHNV and CDR2 YYDKDF (reference sequence). The CDR3 is 16 amino acids. The CDR3 DNA reads TGTGCCACCAGCAGAGATGGGGCAGATATGAACACTGAAGCTTTCTTT. It encodes CATSRDGADMNTEAFF.

V gene TRBV7-8 combines with J gene TRBJ2-4; TRBD2 matches at 9 bases. From germline, CDR1 is SGHVS and CDR2 FQNEAQ. The J segment lost 0 bases and the V segment lost 7 bases, leaving 16 bases of the junction unmatched. This CDR3 is built from 19 residues. CDR3 in DNA: TGTGCCAGCACCCCTAGTGGTAGCGGGAGTGAAGGAGCCAAAAACATTCAGTACTTC. It specifies CASTPSGSGSEGAKNIQYF. Filled out from reference TRBV7-8 and TRBJ2-4, the complete variable domain reads GAGVSQSPRYKVAKRGQDVALRCDPISGHVSLFWYQQALGQGPEFLTYFQNEAQLDKSGLPSDRFFAERPEGSVSTLKIQRTQQEDSAVYLCASTPSGSGSEGAKNIQYFGAGTRLSVL.

The chain is built from TRBV10-3 and TRBJ1-3; possible D gene TRBD1, 5 bases. The germline gives CDR1 ENHRY, CDR2 SYGVKD. Deletions cut 4 bases from V and 4 bases from J, with 14 bases between. The CDR3 covers 15 residues. CDR3 in DNA: TGTGCCATCAGTGCGCCCCCGGGGCTCGGAAACACCATATATTTT. Its protein product is CAISAPPGLGNTIYF.

The chain uses TRBV19 and TRBJ2-1; maybe TRBD2 (7 bases). The V gene's germline CDR1 is LNHDA and CDR2 SQIVND (reference sequence). The ends were cut back, 5 bases at V and 7 bases at J, with 21 bases in the middle. There are 16 residues in the CDR3. The CDR3 loop reads CASSPEGGRGLNEQFF. CDR3 DNA: TGTGCCAGTAGTCCGGAAGGAGGGAGGGGGTTAAATGAGCAGTTCTTC.

This CDR3 reads CSARVRGEDTQYF. In DNA form, the CDR3 reads TGCAGTGCTAGAGTGCGGGGGGAAGATACGCAGTATTTT. The gene calls are TRBV20-1 and TRBJ2-3; 8 nucleotides line up with TRBD2. The CDR3 is made up of 13 amino acids. The V gene end was trimmed by 1 base and the J gene end by 5 bases; junction bases not matched to a gene: 2. Germline assignment: CDR1 DFQATT and CDR2 SNEGSKA (reference sequence).

DNA of the CDR3: TGTGCCAGCAGCCAAAGGCCGGGACTAGCGGGAGTAAGTCATGAGCAGTTCTTC. Protein product: CASSQRPGLAGVSHEQFF. The V gene is TRBV14, the J gene TRBJ2-1; 14 positions agree with TRBD2. The CDR3 has 18 amino acids. Trimming removed 2 bases from V and 8 bases from J; junction bases left unmatched: 11. Germline lookup yields CDR1 SGHDN and CDR2 FVKESK.